The 15 T cell receptor beta chains listed next were all sequenced from one sample in a study of neurological immune-mediated disorders (dated by TCRdb to the late 2010s). The library was produced with 5' RACE. These reads were obtained on an Illumina HiSeq 2500. TCRdb reran the public reads through fastp at Q25 and MiXCR, keeping productive beta chains. Rows matching on CDR3 protein sequence are summarized as one entry with the most common DNA and genes. Recorded for this sample are under 70,000 distinct CDR3 sequences; under 3.5% of them occurred a single time. The leading ten clones occupy roughly 6.6% of the sample. The sequenced sample consisted of PBMCs. Receptors were obtained from a woman in her fifties or sixties with multiple sclerosis.

Turning to this clonotype: A much more abundant neighbour one base away suggests this may be a read error. This chain connects TRBV18 to TRBJ2-3; no reliable D call. Germline V CDR1 and CDR2: KGHSH, LQKENI. The CDR3 is 15 amino acids. The V end was cut by 6 bases, the J end by 0 bases, with 13 bases between. CDR3 sequence: CASSANHGSTDTQYF. The DNA of the CDR3 is TGTGCCAGCTCGGCAAATCATGGTAGCACAGATACGCAGTATTTT.

By share, this clonotype ranks as large. This chain connects TRBV20-1 to TRBJ2-5; 9 bases are shared with TRBD2. CDR3 length equals 14 residues. The germline V gene encodes CDR1 DFQATT and CDR2 SNEGSKA (reference sequence). The CDR3: CSGRGGGGAETQYF. CDR3 DNA: TGCAGCGGAAGGGGGGGCGGGGGGGCGGAGACCCAGTACTTC.

Ten or more counts support this clonotype. The chain couples TRBV5-1 to TRBJ2-1; tentatively, D is TRBD2 (5 bases). In germline, CDR1 is SGHRS, CDR2 YFSETQ. The length of the CDR3 is 15 residues. Trimming took 4 bases from V and 2 from J, leaving 13 bases between them. The CDR3 spells CASSPPAVPYNEQFF. Written as DNA, the CDR3 is TGCGCCAGCAGCCCTCCAGCGGTTCCCTACAATGAGCAGTTCTTC. Based on the CDR3 plus reference TRBV5-1 and TRBJ2-1, the full variable domain is KAGVTQTPRYLIKTRGQQVTLSCSPISGHRSVSWYQQTPGQGLQFLFEYFSETQRNKGNFPGRFSGRQFSNSRSEMNVSTLELGDSALYLCASSPPAVPYNEQFFGPGTRLTVL.

This clonotype appeared many times. CDR3 sequence reads: CASSQDRGDYGYTF. The DNA of the CDR3 is TGCGCCAGCAGCCAAGATAGAGGGGACTATGGCTACACCTTC. The chain is built from TRBV4-3 and TRBJ1-2, with D tentatively TRBD1 (5 bases). V was clipped by 0 bases and J by 3 bases, with 8 bases between them. The CDR3 length is 14 residues. CDR1 and CDR2 (germline): LGHNA, YSLEER.

This clonotype was seen ten or more times. V and J are TRBV15 and TRBJ2-3; TRBD2 agrees at 8 bases. Germline V gene data show CDR1 as LNHNV and CDR2 as YYDKDF (reference sequence). The CDR3 extends over 13 amino acids. Trimming removed 8 bases from V and 0 bases from J; junction bases left unmatched: 1. The CDR3 loop is CATAGGSTDTQYF. The CDR3 DNA reads as TGTGCCACCGCGGGGGGTAGCACAGATACGCAGTATTTT.

This clonotype was recorded many times. This sequence joins TRBV20-1 and TRBJ1-1; possibly TRBD1 for D (5 bases). V was clipped by 3 bases and J by 2 bases, with 7 bases between them. The germline gives CDR1 DFQATT, CDR2 SNEGSKA (reference sequence). The CDR3 is 12 amino acids. The CDR3 region has the DNA TGCAGTGCTAGGACAGTAAACACTGAAGCTTTCTTT. Translation: CSARTVNTEAFF.

This clonotype has ten or more counts. The gene calls are TRBV4-1 and TRBJ2-7; no clear D gene. This CDR3 has 14 amino acids. V was trimmed by 0 bases and J by 3 bases, leaving 9 bases between them. Germline CDR1 is MGHRA and CDR2 is YSYEKL. The chain's CDR3 is CASSQDGRDYEQYF. The CDR3 region has the DNA TGCGCCAGCAGCCAAGACGGCAGAGACTACGAGCAGTACTTC.

This clonotype was observed at least ten times. The chain carries TRBV7-9 and TRBJ1-2, with a tentative D call TRBD1 (5 bases). Trimming left V 2 bases short and J 4 bases short, with 17 bases between. CDR1 and CDR2 (germline): SEHNR, FQNEAQ (reference sequence). The CDR3 extends over 16 amino acids. The CDR3 DNA follows: TGTGCCAGCAGCTTATCGGCAGGCAGGGATAGCTATGGCTACACCTTC. Residues: CASSLSAGRDSYGYTF.

This clonotype was detected many times. The chain has TRBV11-1 and TRBJ1-4; D perhaps matches TRBD1 (5 bases). CDR1 is SGHAT and CDR2 is FQDESV in the germline V gene (reference sequence). Trimming stripped 5 bases from V and 0 bases from J, with 16 bases between. The CDR3 length is 17 residues. The CDR3 sequence is CASSQDILSATNEKLFF. In DNA, the CDR3 is TGTGCCAGCAGCCAGGACATCCTTTCTGCAACTAATGAAAAACTGTTTTTT.

This clonotype was counted ten times or more. V is TRBV20-1 and J is TRBJ2-3, with 11 bases aligning to TRBD2. The CDR3 is 16 residues long. V lost 0 bases and J lost 8; bases outside the gene matches: 10. Per germline, CDR1 DFQATT and CDR2 SNEGSKA (reference sequence). The DNA for the CDR3 is TGCAGTGCTAGAGATGGGACTAGCGGTGGGCGGGGTACGCAGTATTTT. Protein sequence: CSARDGTSGGRGTQYF.

This clonotype was observed at least ten times. The rearrangement links TRBV24-1 to TRBJ2-5; TRBD1 is a possible D gene (5 bases). V was clipped by 9 bases and J by 5 bases, with 15 bases between them. Germline V gene data show CDR1 as KGHDR and CDR2 as SFDVKD. The CDR3 length is 13 residues. The chain's CDR3 is CATQARARETQYF. The CDR3 nucleotides read TGTGCCACCCAGGCCAGGGCTAGGGAGACCCAGTACTTC.

At least ten counts were recorded for this clonotype. This rearrangement joins TRBV4-1 to TRBJ2-5; D not certain. This CDR3 spans 15 amino acids. Trimming shortened V by 2 bases and J by 1 base, and 11 bases separated the two germline ends. CDR1 is MGHRA, CDR2 YSYEKL, per germline. The CDR3 loop is CASSQLAGSQETQYF. The CDR3 DNA is TGCGCCAGCAGCCAACTTGCTGGAAGCCAAGAGACCCAGTACTTC.

This clonotype has ten or more counts. The V gene is TRBV29-1, the J gene TRBJ2-6; D not certain. V was pared by 4 bases and J by 0 bases, with 13 bases between. Per the germline V gene, CDR1 is SQVTM and CDR2 is ANQGSEA. The CDR3 runs 16 residues. In nucleotides, the CDR3 is TGCAGCGTTGTCTTAACGGGTTACTCTGGGGCCAACGTCCTGACTTTC. Translation: CSVVLTGYSGANVLTF.

This clonotype has ten or more counts. CDR3 loop: CSALQGGVNEQFF. CDR3 DNA sequence: TGCAGTGCTTTACAGGGGGGGGTCAATGAGCAGTTCTTC. The chain links TRBV20-1 to TRBJ2-1, with D perhaps matching TRBD1 (8 bases). Trimming pared 5 bases from V and 6 bases from J, leaving 14 bases between. The CDR3 runs to 13 residues. CDR1 and CDR2 (germline): DFQATT, SNEGSKA (reference sequence).

This clonotype was observed a few times. Since a much larger clone is just one base distant, this may be a read error. This chain joins TRBV7-2 and TRBJ2-1; 10 bases map to TRBD2. The CDR3 runs to 14 residues. Germline CDR1 reads SGHTA; CDR2 reads FQGNSA. V was clipped by 5 bases and J by 7 bases; unmatched bases: 5. DNA for the CDR3: TGTGCCAGCAGCCATAGCGGGAGGCGGAATGAGCAGTTCTTC. Residues: CASSHSGRRNEQFF.